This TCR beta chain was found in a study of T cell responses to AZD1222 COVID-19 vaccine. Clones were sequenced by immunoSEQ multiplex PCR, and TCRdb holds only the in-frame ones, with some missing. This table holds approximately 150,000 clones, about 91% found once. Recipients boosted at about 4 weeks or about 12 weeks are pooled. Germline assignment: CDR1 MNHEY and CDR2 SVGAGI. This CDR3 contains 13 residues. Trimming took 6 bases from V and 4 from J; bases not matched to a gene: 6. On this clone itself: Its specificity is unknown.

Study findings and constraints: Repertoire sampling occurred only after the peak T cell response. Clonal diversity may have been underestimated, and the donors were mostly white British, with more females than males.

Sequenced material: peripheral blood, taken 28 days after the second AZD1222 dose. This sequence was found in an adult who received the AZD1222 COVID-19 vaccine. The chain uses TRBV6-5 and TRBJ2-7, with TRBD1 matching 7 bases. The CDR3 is CASSPGQRYEQYF. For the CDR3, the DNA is TGTGCCAGCAGCCCGGGACAGAGGTACGAGCAGTACTTC.